This passage covers 10 T cell receptor beta chains from one sample sequenced in a study of cytomegalovirus exposure and HLA in healthy donors. Primers: 60 Vbeta forward and 13 Jbeta reverse. Using immunoSEQ multiplex PCR, the repertoire was profiled, and TCRdb retains in-frame clones only, with some absent. The sample has roughly 190,000 clones; around 62% are singletons. The specimen sequenced was PBMCs. The receptors shown here come from a man aged 40-49 years in good health and CMV-seronegative.

With respect to this clone: An end of the junction does not agree with germline; a read error may underlie this. The chain couples TRBV6-1 to TRBJ1-1; no clear D. The germline gives CDR1 MNHNS, CDR2 SASEGT. CDR3 size: 11 residues. CDR3 sequence: CASSERSEASF. In DNA form, the CDR3 reads TGTGCCAGCAGTGAAAGGAGTGAAGCTTCCTTT.

J is TRBJ2-3 and V is TRBV7-6; 8 bases are a match to TRBD2. CDR1 and CDR2 (germline): SGHVS, FNYEAQ. Trimming took 5 bases from V and 0 from J; bases not matched to a gene: 4. The CDR3 consists of 15 residues. CDR3 amino acids: CASSGAGGSTDTQYF. The CDR3, as DNA: TGTGCCAGCAGCGGCGCGGGGGGCAGCACAGATACGCAGTATTTT.

This clone appeared a few times. The chain couples TRBV6-1 to TRBJ2-5; the match to TRBD2 covers 8 bases. Germline loops: CDR1 MNHNS, CDR2 SASEGT. CDR3 length: 15 residues. V was pared by 6 bases and J by 4 bases, with 10 bases of the junction left unmatched. This CDR3 reads CASRPRGLATETQYF. The CDR3 DNA is TGTGCCAGCAGACCCAGAGGACTAGCCACAGAGACCCAGTACTTC.

The J gene is TRBJ2-1, the V gene TRBV5-6; TRBD2 agrees at 10 bases. The junction had 17 bases not matched to a gene; V was cut back by 4 bases and J by 10 bases. The CDR3 runs to 17 residues. From germline, CDR1 is SGHDT and CDR2 YYEEEE. CDR3 sequence: CASSLTMASGRAMEQFF. The CDR3 coding sequence is TGTGCCAGCAGCCTCACTATGGCAAGCGGGAGGGCCATGGAGCAGTTCTTC.

The J gene is TRBJ1-1, the V gene TRBV29-1, with 7 bases that match TRBD1. CDR1 and CDR2 (germline): SQVTM, ANQGSEA. There are 13 residues in the CDR3. V shed 8 bases and J 4 bases; nucleotides not matched to a gene: 10. DNA for the CDR3: TGCAGCTATACCGCCCCAGGGGGCACTGAAGCTTTCTTT. Amino acid sequence: CSYTAPGGTEAFF.

The sample holds one count of this clone. The rearrangement uses TRBV7-2 and TRBJ2-3; TRBD2 aligns across 13 bases. CDR1 and CDR2 (germline): SGHTA, FQGNSA. The V and J ends lost 5 bases and 6 bases, in that order; junction bases with no gene match: 14. This CDR3 has 18 amino acids. This CDR3 is CASSPLGRLAGGVDTQYF. In DNA form, the CDR3 reads TGTGCCAGCAGCCCATTGGGTAGACTAGCGGGGGGAGTTGATACGCAGTATTTT. Complete variable domain (other parts from reference TRBV7-2 and TRBJ2-3): GAGVSQSPSNKVTEKGKDVELRCDPISGHTALYWYRQSLGQGLEFLIYFQGNSAPDKSGLPSDRFSAERTGGSVSTLTIQRTQQEDSAVYLCASSPLGRLAGGVDTQYFGPGTRLTVL.

The chain uses TRBV6-5 and TRBJ1-5, with D perhaps matching TRBD1 (6 bases). Germline CDR1 and CDR2: MNHEY and SVGAGI. The CDR3 runs to 13 residues. V shed 5 bases and J shed 2 bases, with 7 bases lying between them. The CDR3 bases are TGTGCCAGCAGTCGGACAGGCAATCAGCCCCAGCATTTT. This sequence encodes CASSRTGNQPQHF.

Only one count was recorded for this clone. The J gene is TRBJ2-7, the V gene TRBV5-6, with D unclear. The ends were cut back, 0 bases at V and 6 bases at J, with 10 bases in the middle. Per the germline V gene, CDR1 is SGHDT and CDR2 is YYEEEE. This CDR3 region has 13 residues. For the CDR3, the DNA is TGTGCCAGCAGCTTGGACTCCTTCGCCGAGCAGTACTTC. Its translation: CASSLDSFAEQYF.

This clone occurred once. V is TRBV30 and J is TRBJ2-7; possible D gene TRBD1, 6 bases. V was trimmed by 8 bases and J by 4 bases, leaving 12 bases between them. The CDR3 totals 11 residues. Germline V gene lookup returns CDR1 GTSNPN and CDR2 SVGIG (reference sequence). The CDR3 loop is CAGRDTYEQYF. The CDR3, as DNA: TGTGCCGGCCGGGACACATACGAGCAGTACTTC.

V and J are TRBV2 and TRBJ2-2; TRBD2 is a possible D gene (5 bases). The CDR3 has 14 amino acids. CDR1 and CDR2 from the germline V gene are SNHLY and FYNNEI. The germline V and J ends were trimmed by 3 bases and 4 bases, with 9 bases remaining between them. As DNA, the CDR3 is TGTGCCAGCAGTGATTTCAGCGGCACCGGGGAGCTGTTTTTT. Translating it yields CASSDFSGTGELFF.